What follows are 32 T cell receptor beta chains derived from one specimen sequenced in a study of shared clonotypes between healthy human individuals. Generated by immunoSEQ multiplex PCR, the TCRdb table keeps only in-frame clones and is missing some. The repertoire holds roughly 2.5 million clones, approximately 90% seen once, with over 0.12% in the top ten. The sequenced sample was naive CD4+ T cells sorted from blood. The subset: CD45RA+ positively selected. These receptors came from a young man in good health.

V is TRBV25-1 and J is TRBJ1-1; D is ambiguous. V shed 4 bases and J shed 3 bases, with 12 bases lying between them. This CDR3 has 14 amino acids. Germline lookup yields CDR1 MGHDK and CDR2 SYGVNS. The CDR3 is CASSVGGPYTEAFF. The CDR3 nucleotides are TGTGCCAGCAGTGTAGGAGGGCCGTACACTGAAGCTTTCTTT.

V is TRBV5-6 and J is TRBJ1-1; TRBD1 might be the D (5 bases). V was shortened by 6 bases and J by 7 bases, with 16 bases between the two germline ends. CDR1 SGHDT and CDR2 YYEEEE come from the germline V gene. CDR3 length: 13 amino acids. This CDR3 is CASTFDGRGEAFF. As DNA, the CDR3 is TGTGCCAGCACCTTCGATGGGAGGGGTGAAGCTTTCTTT.

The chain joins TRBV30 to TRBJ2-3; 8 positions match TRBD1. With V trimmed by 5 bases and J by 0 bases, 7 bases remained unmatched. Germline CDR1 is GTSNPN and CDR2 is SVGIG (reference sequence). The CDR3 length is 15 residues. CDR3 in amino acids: CAWGETGASTDTQYF. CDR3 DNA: TGTGCCTGGGGGGAGACAGGGGCTAGCACAGATACGCAGTATTTT.

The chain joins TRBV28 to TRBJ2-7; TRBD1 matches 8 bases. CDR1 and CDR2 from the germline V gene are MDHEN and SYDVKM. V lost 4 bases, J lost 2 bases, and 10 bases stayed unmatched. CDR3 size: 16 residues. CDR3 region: CASSSGSGTGTYEQYF. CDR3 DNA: TGTGCCAGCAGTTCGGGCTCCGGGACAGGCACCTACGAGCAGTACTTC.

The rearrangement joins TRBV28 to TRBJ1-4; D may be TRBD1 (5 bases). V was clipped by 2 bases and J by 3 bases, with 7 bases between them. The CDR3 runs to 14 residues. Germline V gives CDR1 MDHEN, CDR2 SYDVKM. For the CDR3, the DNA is TGTGCCAGCAGTTTACCGGGGGCTAATGAAAAACTGTTTTTT. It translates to CASSLPGANEKLFF. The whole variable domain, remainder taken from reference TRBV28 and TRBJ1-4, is DVKVTQSSRYLVKRTGEKVFLECVQDMDHENMFWYRQDPGLGLRLIYFSYDVKMKEKGDIPEGYSVSREKKERFSLILESASTNQTSMYLCASSLPGANEKLFFGSGTQLSVL.

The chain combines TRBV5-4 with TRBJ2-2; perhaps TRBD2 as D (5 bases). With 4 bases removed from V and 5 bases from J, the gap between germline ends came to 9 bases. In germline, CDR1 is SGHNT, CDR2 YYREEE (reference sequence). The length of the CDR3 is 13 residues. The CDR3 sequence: CASSHEGTGELFF. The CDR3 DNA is TGTGCCAGCAGCCACGAGGGAACCGGGGAGCTGTTTTTT.

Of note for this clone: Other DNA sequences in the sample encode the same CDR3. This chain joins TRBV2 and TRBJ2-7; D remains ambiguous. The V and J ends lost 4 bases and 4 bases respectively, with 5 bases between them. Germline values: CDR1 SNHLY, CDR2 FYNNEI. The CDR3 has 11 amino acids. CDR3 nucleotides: TGTGCCAGCAGTGTTTTGTACGAGCAGTACTTC. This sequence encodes CASSVLYEQYF. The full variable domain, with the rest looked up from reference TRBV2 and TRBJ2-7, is EPEVTQTPSHQVTQMGQEVILRCVPISNHLYFYWYRQILGQKVEFLVSFYNNEISEKSEIFDDQFSVERPDGSNFTLKIRSTKLEDSAMYFCASSVLYEQYFGPGTRLTVT.

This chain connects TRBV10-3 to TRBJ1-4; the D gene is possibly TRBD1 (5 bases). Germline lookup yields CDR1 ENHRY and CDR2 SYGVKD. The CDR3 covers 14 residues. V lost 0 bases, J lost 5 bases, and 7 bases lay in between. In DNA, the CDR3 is TGTGCCATCAGTGAGTCAGGACAAAATGAAAAACTGTTTTTT. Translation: CAISESGQNEKLFF.

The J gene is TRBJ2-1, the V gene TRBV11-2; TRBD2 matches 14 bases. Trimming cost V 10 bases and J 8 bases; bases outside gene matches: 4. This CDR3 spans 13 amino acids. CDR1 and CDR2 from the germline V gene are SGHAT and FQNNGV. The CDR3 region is CATRTSGRYEQFF. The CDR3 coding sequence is TGTGCCACCCGGACTAGCGGGAGGTATGAGCAGTTCTTC. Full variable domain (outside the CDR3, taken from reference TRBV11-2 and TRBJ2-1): EAGVAQSPRYKIIEKRQSVAFWCNPISGHATLYWYQQILGQGPKLLIQFQNNGVVDDSQLPKDRFSAERLKGVDSTLKIQPAKLEDSAVYLCATRTSGRYEQFFGPGTRLTVL.

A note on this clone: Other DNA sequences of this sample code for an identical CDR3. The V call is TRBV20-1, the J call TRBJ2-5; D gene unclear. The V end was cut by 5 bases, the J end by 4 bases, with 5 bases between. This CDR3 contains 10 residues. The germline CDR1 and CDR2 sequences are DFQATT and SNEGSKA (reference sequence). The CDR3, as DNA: TGCAGTGCTCGCAGAGAGACCCAGTACTTC. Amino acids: CSARRETQYF.

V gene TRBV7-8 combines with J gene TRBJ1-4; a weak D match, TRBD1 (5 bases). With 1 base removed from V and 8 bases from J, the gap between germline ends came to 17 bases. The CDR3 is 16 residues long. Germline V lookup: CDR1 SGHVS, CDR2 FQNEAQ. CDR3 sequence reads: CASSLEGTGRGEKLFF. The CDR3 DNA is TGTGCCAGCAGCTTAGAGGGGACGGGGCGGGGAGAAAAACTGTTTTTT.

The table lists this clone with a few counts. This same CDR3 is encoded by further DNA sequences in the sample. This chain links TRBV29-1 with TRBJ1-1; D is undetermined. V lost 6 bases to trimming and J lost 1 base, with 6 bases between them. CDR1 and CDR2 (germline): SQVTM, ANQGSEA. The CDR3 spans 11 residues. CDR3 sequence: CSVMGNTEAFF. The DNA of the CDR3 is TGCAGCGTAATGGGGAACACTGAAGCTTTCTTT.

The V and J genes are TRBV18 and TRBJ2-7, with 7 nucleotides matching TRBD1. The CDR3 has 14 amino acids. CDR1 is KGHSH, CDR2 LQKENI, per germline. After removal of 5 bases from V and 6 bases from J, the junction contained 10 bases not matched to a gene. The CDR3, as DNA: TGTGCCAGCTCAAAAGACAGGGCGTGGGGCGAGCAGTACTTC. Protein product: CASSKDRAWGEQYF.

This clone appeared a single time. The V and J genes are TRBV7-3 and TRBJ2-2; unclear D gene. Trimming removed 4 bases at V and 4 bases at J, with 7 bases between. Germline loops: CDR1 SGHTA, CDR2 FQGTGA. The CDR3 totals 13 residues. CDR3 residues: CASSSTFTGELFF. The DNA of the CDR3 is TGTGCCAGCAGCTCGACGTTCACCGGGGAGCTGTTTTTT. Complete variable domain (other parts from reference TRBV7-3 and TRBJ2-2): GAGVSQTPSNKVTEKGKYVELRCDPISGHTALYWYRQSLGQGPEFLIYFQGTGAADDSGLPNDRFFAVRPEGSVSTLKIQRTERGDSAVYLCASSSTFTGELFFGEGSRLTVL.

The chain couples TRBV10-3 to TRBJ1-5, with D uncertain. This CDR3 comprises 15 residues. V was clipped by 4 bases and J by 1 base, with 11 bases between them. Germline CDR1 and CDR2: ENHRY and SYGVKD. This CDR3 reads CAISVEGGSNQPQHF. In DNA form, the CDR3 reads TGTGCCATCAGTGTGGAGGGTGGCAGCAATCAGCCCCAGCATTTT.

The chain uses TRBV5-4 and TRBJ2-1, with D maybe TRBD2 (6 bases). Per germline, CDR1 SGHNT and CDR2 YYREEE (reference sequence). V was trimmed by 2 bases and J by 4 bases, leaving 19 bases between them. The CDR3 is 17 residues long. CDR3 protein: CASSFSIVVGTYNEQFF. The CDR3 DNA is TGTGCCAGCAGCTTCAGCATAGTTGTCGGGACTTACAATGAGCAGTTCTTC.

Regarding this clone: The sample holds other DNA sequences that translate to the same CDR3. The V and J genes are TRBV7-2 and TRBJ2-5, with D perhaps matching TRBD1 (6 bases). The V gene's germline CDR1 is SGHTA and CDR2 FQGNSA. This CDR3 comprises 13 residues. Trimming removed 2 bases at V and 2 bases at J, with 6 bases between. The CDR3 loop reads CASSLQGQETQYF. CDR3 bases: TGTGCCAGCAGCTTACAGGGGCAAGAGACCCAGTACTTC.

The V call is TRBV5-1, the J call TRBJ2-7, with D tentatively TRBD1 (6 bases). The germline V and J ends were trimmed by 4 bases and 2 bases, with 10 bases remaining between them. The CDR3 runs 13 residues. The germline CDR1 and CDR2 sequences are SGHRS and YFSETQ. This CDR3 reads CASSPDSAYEQYF. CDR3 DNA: TGCGCCAGCAGCCCGGACAGCGCCTACGAGCAGTACTTC.

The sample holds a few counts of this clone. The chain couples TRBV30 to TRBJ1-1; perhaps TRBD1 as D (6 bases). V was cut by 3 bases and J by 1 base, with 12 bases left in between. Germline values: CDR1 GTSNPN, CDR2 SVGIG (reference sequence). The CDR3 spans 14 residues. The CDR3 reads CAWSLGGKNTEAFF. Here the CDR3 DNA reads TGTGCCTGGAGCCTAGGGGGGAAGAACACTGAAGCTTTCTTT.

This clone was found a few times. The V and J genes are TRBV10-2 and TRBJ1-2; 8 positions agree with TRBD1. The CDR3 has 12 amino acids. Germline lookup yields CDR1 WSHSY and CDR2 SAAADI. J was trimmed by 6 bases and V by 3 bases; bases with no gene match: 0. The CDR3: CASSEQGDGYTF. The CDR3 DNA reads TGCGCCAGCAGTGAACAGGGGGATGGCTACACCTTC.

The CDR3 here is CASSRDGTQSTGELFF. In nucleotides, the CDR3 is TGCGCCAGCAGCCGAGATGGGACGCAGTCCACCGGGGAGCTGTTTTTT. V is TRBV5-1 and J is TRBJ2-2; perhaps D is TRBD1 or TRBD2 (5 bases each). Germline V gene sequence: CDR1 SGHRS, CDR2 YFSETQ. The length of the CDR3 is 16 residues. Trimming took off 4 bases at V and 4 bases at J, with 17 bases between the two ends.

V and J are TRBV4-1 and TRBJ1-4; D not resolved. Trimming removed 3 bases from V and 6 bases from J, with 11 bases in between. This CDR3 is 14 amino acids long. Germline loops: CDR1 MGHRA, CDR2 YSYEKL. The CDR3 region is CASSQTESHEKLFF. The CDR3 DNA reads TGCGCCAGCAGCCAGACGGAAAGCCATGAAAAACTGTTTTTT.

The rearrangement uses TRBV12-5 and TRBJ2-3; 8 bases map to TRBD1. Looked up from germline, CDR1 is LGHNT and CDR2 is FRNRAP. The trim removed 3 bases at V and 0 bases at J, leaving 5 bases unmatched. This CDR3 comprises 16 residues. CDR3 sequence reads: CASGLGQGSSTDTQYF. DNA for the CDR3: TGTGCTAGTGGTTTAGGACAGGGAAGTAGCACAGATACGCAGTATTTT. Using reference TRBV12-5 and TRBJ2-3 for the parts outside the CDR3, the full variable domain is DARVTQTPRHKVTEMGQEVTMRCQPILGHNTVFWYRQTMMQGLELLAYFRNRAPLDDSGMPKDRFSAEMPDATLATLKIQPSEPRDSAVYFCASGLGQGSSTDTQYFGPGTRLTVL.

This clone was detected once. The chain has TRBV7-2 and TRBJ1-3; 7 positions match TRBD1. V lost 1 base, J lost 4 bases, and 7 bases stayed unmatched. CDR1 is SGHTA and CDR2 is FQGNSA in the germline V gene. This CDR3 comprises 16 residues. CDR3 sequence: CASSLESGTAGNTIYF. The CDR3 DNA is TGTGCCAGCAGCTTAGAGTCTGGGACAGCCGGAAACACCATATATTTT.

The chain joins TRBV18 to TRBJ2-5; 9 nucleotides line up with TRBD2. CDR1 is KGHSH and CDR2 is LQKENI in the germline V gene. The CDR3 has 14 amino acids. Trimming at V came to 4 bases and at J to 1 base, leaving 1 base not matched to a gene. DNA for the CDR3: TGTGCCAGCTCACTGGGACTAGCCCAAGAGACCCAGTACTTC. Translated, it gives CASSLGLAQETQYF.

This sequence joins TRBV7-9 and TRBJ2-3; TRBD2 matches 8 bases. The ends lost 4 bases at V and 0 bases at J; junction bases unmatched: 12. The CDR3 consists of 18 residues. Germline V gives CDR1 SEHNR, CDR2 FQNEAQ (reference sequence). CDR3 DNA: TGTGCCAGCAGCTCCGGGACTAGTCCCGGTTTTAGCACAGATACGCAGTATTTT. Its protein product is CASSSGTSPGFSTDTQYF.

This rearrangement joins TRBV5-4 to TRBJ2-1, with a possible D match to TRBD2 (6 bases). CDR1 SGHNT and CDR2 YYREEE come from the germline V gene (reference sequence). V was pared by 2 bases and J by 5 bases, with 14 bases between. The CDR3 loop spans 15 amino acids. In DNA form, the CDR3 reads TGTGCCAGCAGCTTATCGGGAGTGATCCACAATGAGCAGTTCTTC. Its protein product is CASSLSGVIHNEQFF.

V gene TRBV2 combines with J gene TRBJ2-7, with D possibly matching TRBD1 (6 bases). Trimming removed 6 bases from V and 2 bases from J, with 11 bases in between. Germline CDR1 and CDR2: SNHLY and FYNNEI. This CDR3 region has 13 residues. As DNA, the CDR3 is TGTGCCAGCAGGCCGTGGACAGCCTACGAGCAGTACTTC. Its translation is CASRPWTAYEQYF.

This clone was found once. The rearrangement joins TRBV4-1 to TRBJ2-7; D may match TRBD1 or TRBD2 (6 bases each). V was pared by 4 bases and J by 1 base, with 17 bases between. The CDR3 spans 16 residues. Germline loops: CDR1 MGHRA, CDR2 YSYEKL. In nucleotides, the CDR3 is TGCGCCAGCAGCCCGATACCGCAGGGGACTTCCTACGAGCAGTACTTC. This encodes CASSPIPQGTSYEQYF.

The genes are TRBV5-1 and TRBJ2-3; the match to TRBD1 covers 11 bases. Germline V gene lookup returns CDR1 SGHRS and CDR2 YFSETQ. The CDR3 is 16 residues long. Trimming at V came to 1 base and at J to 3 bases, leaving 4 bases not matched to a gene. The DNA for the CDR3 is TGCGCCAGCAGCTTGCGAGGGACAGGGGGTACAGATACGCAGTATTTT. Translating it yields CASSLRGTGGTDTQYF.

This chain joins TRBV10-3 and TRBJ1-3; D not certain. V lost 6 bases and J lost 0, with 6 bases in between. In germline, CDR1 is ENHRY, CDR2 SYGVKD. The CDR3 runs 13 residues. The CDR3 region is CAIRADSGNTIYF. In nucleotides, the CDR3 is TGTGCCATCAGGGCAGACTCTGGAAACACCATATATTTT.

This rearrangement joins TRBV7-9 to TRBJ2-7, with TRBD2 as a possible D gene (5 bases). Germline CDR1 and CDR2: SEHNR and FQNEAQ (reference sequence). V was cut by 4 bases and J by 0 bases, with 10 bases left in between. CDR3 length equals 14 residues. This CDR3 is CASSSLGSSYEQYF. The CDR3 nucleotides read TGTGCCAGCAGCTCGTTGGGGAGCTCCTACGAGCAGTACTTC. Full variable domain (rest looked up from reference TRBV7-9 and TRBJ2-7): DTGVSQNPRHKITKRGQNVTFRCDPISEHNRLYWYRQTLGQGPEFLTYFQNEAQLEKSRLLSDRFSAERPKGSFSTLEIQRTEQGDSAMYLCASSSLGSSYEQYFGPGTRLTVT.